This entry lists 2 T cell receptor beta chains sequenced from one sample in a study of shared clonotypes between healthy human individuals. The repertoire was sequenced with immunoSEQ multiplex PCR; TCRdb's copy has only in-frame clones and lacks some. The sample lists about 2.5 million clones, around 90% seen once, with approximately 0.41% in the top ten. The sequenced sample was naive CD4+ T cells from PBMCs. Subset reported: CD45RA+ positively selected. These TCRs come from a man between 18 and 29 years old in good health. Some clones in this sample may be carry-over from other donors' samples.

The chain uses TRBV30 and TRBJ2-5; D gene ambiguous. The CDR3 consists of 11 residues. The V end lost 6 bases, the J end lost 5 bases, and 10 bases lay between the germline ends. Germline CDR1 and CDR2: GTSNPN and SVGIG (reference sequence). The CDR3 nucleotides are TGTGCCTGCCGGGCCAAGGAGACCCAGTACTTC. It codes for CACRAKETQYF. Full variable domain (rest looked up from reference TRBV30 and TRBJ2-5): SQTIHQWPATLVQPVGSPLSLECTVEGTSNPNLYWYRQAAGRGLQLLFYSVGIGQISSEVPQNLSASRPQDRQFILSSKKLLLSDSGFYLCACRAKETQYFGPGTRLLVL.

This sequence joins TRBV27 and TRBJ2-2; 8 nucleotides agree with TRBD1. Germline V CDR1 and CDR2: MNHEY, SMNVEV (reference sequence). The CDR3 has 14 amino acids. With V trimmed by 5 bases and J by 1 base, 0 bases remained unmatched. The chain's CDR3 is CASSGTGNTGELFF. The CDR3 coding sequence is TGTGCCAGCAGTGGGACAGGGAACACCGGGGAGCTGTTTTTT.